These 8 T cell receptor beta chains share one sample of origin, sequenced in a study of T-cell reconstitution after alpha-beta-depleted transplantation in children. Preparation of the TCRbeta library was carried out with unique molecular identifiers. TCRdb passed the PCR reads through MiXCR, listing each CDR3 protein once. The sample contains about 980,000 distinct CDR3 sequences, about 31% of which appear only once. The sample was PBMCs, mostly from graft donor cells, taken 360 days after TCRalphabeta/CD19-depleted stem cell transplant. These receptors were collected from a boy under two years old who had a stem cell transplant for SCID, so the T cells may come from the graft donor.

The V gene is TRBV6-2 or TRBV6-3, the J gene TRBJ1-4; TRBD1 is a possible D gene (5 bases). The CDR3 is made up of 14 amino acids. Trimming took off 2 bases at V and 9 bases at J, with 13 bases between the two ends. CDR1 is MNHEY, CDR2 SVGEGT, per germline. DNA of the CDR3: TGTGCCAGCAGTTACGGGGGGACCGGGAAAAAACTGTTTTTT. Protein product: CASSYGGTGKKLFF.

The V call is TRBV7-7, the J call TRBJ2-2; D is unclear. V dropped 5 bases and J dropped 2 bases, with 9 bases sitting between them. CDR1 is SSHAT, CDR2 FNYEAQ, per germline (reference sequence). The CDR3 runs 14 residues. CDR3 amino acids: CASSPYINTGELFF. The DNA of the CDR3 is TGTGCCAGCAGCCCGTATATTAACACCGGGGAGCTGTTTTTT.

V usage is TRBV7-8 and J usage is TRBJ2-7, with 9 bases aligning to TRBD1. The CDR3 loop spans 16 amino acids. With V trimmed by 1 base and J by 2 bases, 6 bases remained unmatched. Germline assignment: CDR1 SGHVS and CDR2 FQNEAQ. CDR3 sequence: CASSLGPGQGPYEQYF. The DNA for the CDR3 is TGTGCCAGCAGCTTAGGACCGGGACAGGGACCCTACGAGCAGTACTTC.

This chain joins TRBV6-5 and TRBJ2-4; no definite D call. This CDR3 is built from 11 residues. V was clipped by 6 bases and J by 8 bases, with 8 bases between them. Germline V lookup: CDR1 MNHEY, CDR2 SVGAGI. Here the CDR3 DNA reads TGTGCCAGCAGGCTCCGTGACATTCAGTACTTC. Translating gives CASRLRDIQYF.

The chain is built from TRBV7-8 and TRBJ2-7; no reliable D call. The V gene lost 0 bases and the J gene lost 4 bases, with 10 bases spanning the gap. The CDR3 runs 14 residues. Germline V lookup: CDR1 SGHVS, CDR2 FQNEAQ. The CDR3 sequence is CASSLASLRYEQYF. Written as DNA, the CDR3 is TGTGCCAGCAGCTTAGCGAGTCTTCGGTACGAGCAGTACTTC.

V and J are TRBV13 and TRBJ2-5; 8 nucleotides agree with TRBD2. CDR3 size: 18 residues. Unmatched junction bases numbered 17, after V lost 4 bases and J lost 4 bases. Germline V gene sequence: CDR1 PRHDT, CDR2 FYEKMQ (reference sequence). This CDR3 reads CASSSTTGASGHRETQYF. The CDR3, as DNA: TGTGCCAGCAGCTCGACCACGGGGGCTAGCGGGCATAGAGAGACCCAGTACTTC.

The genes are TRBV20-1 and TRBJ2-3; 12 nucleotides agree with TRBD2. CDR1 and CDR2 from the germline V gene are DFQATT and SNEGSKA (reference sequence). The V and J ends lost 6 bases and 3 bases, in that order; junction bases with no gene match: 10. CDR3 length: 16 amino acids. Here the CDR3 reads CSAGTTSGGITDTQYF. CDR3 coding DNA: TGCAGTGCGGGGACCACTAGCGGGGGGATTACAGATACGCAGTATTTT.

This clonotype was picked up many times. The V and J genes are TRBV7-9 and TRBJ2-5; 7 nucleotides align to TRBD1. The CDR3 loop spans 14 amino acids. V lost 3 bases to trimming and J lost 4 bases; unmatched junction nucleotides: 5. In germline, CDR1 is SEHNR, CDR2 FQNEAQ (reference sequence). CDR3 residues: CASSFSSGGETQYF. The CDR3 coding sequence is TGTGCCAGCAGCTTTTCGTCAGGGGGAGAGACCCAGTACTTC.